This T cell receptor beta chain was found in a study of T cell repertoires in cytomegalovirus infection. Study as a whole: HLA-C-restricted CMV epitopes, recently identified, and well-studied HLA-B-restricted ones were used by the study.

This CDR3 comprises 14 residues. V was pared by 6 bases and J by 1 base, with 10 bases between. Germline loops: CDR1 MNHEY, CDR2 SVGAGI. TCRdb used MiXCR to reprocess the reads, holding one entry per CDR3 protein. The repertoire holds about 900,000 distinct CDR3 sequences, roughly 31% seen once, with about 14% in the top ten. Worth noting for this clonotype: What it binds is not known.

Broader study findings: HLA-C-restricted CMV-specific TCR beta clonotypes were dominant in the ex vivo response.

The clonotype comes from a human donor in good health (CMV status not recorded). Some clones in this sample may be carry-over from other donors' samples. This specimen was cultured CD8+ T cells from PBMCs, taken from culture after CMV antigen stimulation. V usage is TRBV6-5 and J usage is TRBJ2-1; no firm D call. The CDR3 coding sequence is TGTGCCAGCAGGTACATAAGTTCCTACAATGAGCAGTTCTTC. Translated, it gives CASRYISSYNEQFF.